This TCR beta chain was sequenced in a study of beta chain features in type 1 diabetes. Of note for this clone: Its antigen remains unidentified.

Each of the CD4+ naive, central memory, regulatory and stem cell-like memory populations was sorted via CD45RO/CCR7/CD25/CD127/CD95/CD27. CDR1 is LGHNT, CDR2 FRNRAP, per germline. V gave up 6 bases and J gave up 0 bases, with 8 bases separating them. CDR3 length: 14 residues. Findings and caveats of the study: Shorter TCRB CDR3s, moderately but significantly so, marked every one of the four CD4+ subsets in Type 1 diabetes patients.

The authors reverse transcribed all of the isolated RNA, so sequencing captured expressed TCRB transcripts. Clones were read by immunoSEQ multiplex PCR, and TCRdb kept only the in-frame ones, dropping some. The table has a few hundred thousand clones, about 12% seen once; the top ten hold around 0.0099%. Sequencing used naive CD4+ T cells from blood. The chain carries TRBV12-5 and TRBJ2-2, with D perhaps TRBD2 (5 bases). The origin of this receptor is a woman between 18 and 29 years old with type 1 diabetes. The CDR3 region is CASGTGTNTGELFF. In DNA form, the CDR3 reads TGTGCTAGTGGGACGGGGACGAACACCGGGGAGCTGTTTTTT.